The entry below gives a single T cell receptor beta chain sequence along with its context. Its target is unknown. The sample belongs to a study of CD8 T cells in Susac syndrome. Findings of the study overall: Where Susac syndrome CD4+ T cell repertoires were concerned, no clonal expansion was evident.

From blood CD8+ and CD4+ T cells, TCR beta sequences were generated. Trimming cost V 3 bases and J 6 bases, with 18 bases left between them. The CDR3 length is 15 residues. Looked up from germline, CDR1 is GTSNPN and CDR2 is SVGIG (reference sequence). The RNA, roughly 0.45 to 1 ug, was put through reverse transcription using random hexamers. The CDR3 of TCR beta was amplified by immunoSEQ multiplex PCR across 54 Vbeta and 13 Jbeta. TCRdb analysed the immunoSEQ multiplex PCR reads with MiXCR anew, one entry per CDR3 protein. The sample records about 140,000 distinct CDR3 sequences, 95% being singletons.

The V and J genes are TRBV30 and TRBJ2-1, with D tentatively TRBD2 (6 bases). The specimen was CD4+ T cells from PBMCs. The sequence came from a human donor with Susac syndrome. The CDR3 loop reads CAWRERVGGPNEQFF. The DNA for the CDR3 is TGTGCCTGGAGGGAAAGGGTGGGAGGCCCCAATGAGCAGTTCTTC.